These 22 T cell receptor beta chains came from one sample sequenced in a study of shared clonotypes between healthy human individuals. Measured with immunoSEQ multiplex PCR; TCRdb has only the in-frame clones, and not every one. The sample carries 2 million to 2.5 million clones, approximately 96% recorded once. Sequences were obtained from naive CD4+ T cells sorted from blood. Subset specified: CD45RA+ positively selected. These receptors originate from a man aged 18 to 35 in good health.

Worth noting for this clone: This specimen includes other DNA sequences encoding the same CDR3. The gene calls are TRBV30 and TRBJ2-7; D gene unclear. Trimming took 0 bases from V and 3 from J, leaving 6 bases between them. CDR3 length equals 12 residues. Germline V lookup: CDR1 GTSNPN, CDR2 SVGIG (reference sequence). CDR3 in amino acids: CAWSVSNYEQYF. The CDR3 DNA sequence: TGTGCCTGGAGTGTGAGCAACTACGAGCAGTACTTC.

This sequence joins TRBV7-2 and TRBJ1-5, with TRBD1 as a possible D gene (6 bases). CDR1 and CDR2 from the germline V gene are SGHTA and FQGNSA. CDR3 length: 13 amino acids. V lost 5 bases, J lost 7 bases, and 12 bases lay in between. The CDR3 is CASSEEGGQPQHF. CDR3 bases: TGTGCCAGCAGCGAAGAGGGGGGACAGCCCCAGCATTTT.

This clone is a singleton in its sample. This sequence joins TRBV6-1 and TRBJ1-5; tentatively, D is TRBD1 (5 bases). V was pared by 3 bases and J by 4 bases, with 7 bases between. Per the germline V gene, CDR1 is MNHNS and CDR2 is SASEGT. This CDR3 has 13 amino acids. In DNA, the CDR3 is TGTGCCAGCAGTGATTCAGGGAATCAGCCCCAGCATTTT. It encodes CASSDSGNQPQHF.

The V gene is TRBV7-3, the J gene TRBJ1-6; unclear D gene. V lost 2 bases and J lost 10, with 9 bases in between. Per germline, CDR1 SGHTA and CDR2 FQGTGA. This CDR3 is built from 13 residues. The CDR3 sequence: CASSLFGGSPLHF. DNA of the CDR3: TGTGCCAGCAGCTTATTTGGCGGGTCACCCCTCCACTTT.

This clone was seen once. The rearrangement links TRBV16 to TRBJ1-2; D is ambiguous. V was shortened by 0 bases and J by 8 bases, with 10 bases between the two germline ends. Germline CDR1 reads KGHSY; CDR2 reads FQNENV. CDR3 length equals 13 residues. The chain's CDR3 is CASSQSTVQGYTF. The CDR3 nucleotides read TGTGCCAGCAGCCAATCAACAGTTCAAGGCTACACCTTC.

V usage is TRBV10-3 and J usage is TRBJ1-1; D call uncertain. The CDR3 sequence is 13 residues long. Trimming stripped 7 bases from V and 1 base from J, with 10 bases between. Germline CDR1 reads ENHRY; CDR2 reads SYGVKD. DNA for the CDR3: TGTGCCATCACCTACACAGCGAACACTGAAGCTTTCTTT. This codes for CAITYTANTEAFF.

CDR3 DNA sequence: TGTGCCAGCATGGTCGGGACTAGCGGGAGTGATACGCAGTATTTT. Amino acids: CASMVGTSGSDTQYF. The chain combines TRBV2 with TRBJ2-3, with 14 bases fitting TRBD2. Germline V gene lookup returns CDR1 SNHLY and CDR2 FYNNEI. The CDR3 covers 15 residues. Trimming took 7 bases from V and 6 from J; bases not matched to a gene: 6. The complete variable domain, with remaining parts taken from reference TRBV2 and TRBJ2-3, reads EPEVTQTPSHQVTQMGQEVILRCVPISNHLYFYWYRQILGQKVEFLVSFYNNEISEKSEIFDDQFSVERPDGSNFTLKIRSTKLEDSAMYFCASMVGTSGSDTQYFGPGTRLTVL.

This chain uses TRBV4-1 with TRBJ2-1, with D maybe TRBD1 (5 bases). Germline CDR1 reads MGHRA; CDR2 reads YSYEKL. Trimming removed 0 bases from V and 8 bases from J, with 17 bases in between. This CDR3 has 16 amino acids. The CDR3 protein is CASSQDSGLGVDEQFF. The CDR3 nucleotides read TGCGCCAGCAGCCAAGATTCAGGGCTAGGGGTAGATGAGCAGTTCTTC.

The chain carries TRBV27 and TRBJ1-3; the D gene is possibly TRBD1 (5 bases). Trimming cost V 8 bases and J 0 bases, with 14 bases left between them. Germline lookup yields CDR1 MNHEY and CDR2 SMNVEV (reference sequence). This CDR3 spans 15 amino acids. As DNA, the CDR3 is TGTGCCAGCGCCCTAGGGGACCACTCTGGAAACACCATATATTTT. Amino acid sequence: CASALGDHSGNTIYF.

This chain uses TRBV6-5 with TRBJ1-6; D uncertain. This CDR3 has 14 residues. The ends were cut back, 2 bases at V and 4 bases at J, with 6 bases in the middle. Germline values: CDR1 MNHEY, CDR2 SVGAGI. CDR3 loop: CASSYADYNSPLHF. The DNA for the CDR3 is TGTGCCAGCAGTTACGCAGATTATAATTCACCCCTCCACTTT.

DNA for the CDR3: TGTGCCAGCAGCCGAATAGGGGTCAGGGCGGACGAGCAGTACTTC. Protein product: CASSRIGVRADEQYF. The genes are TRBV11-1 and TRBJ2-7; D possibly corresponds to TRBD1 (5 bases). CDR3 size: 15 residues. The V gene lost 5 bases and the J gene lost 5 bases, with 19 bases spanning the gap. Germline V gene lookup returns CDR1 SGHAT and CDR2 FQDESV (reference sequence).

This sequence joins TRBV30 and TRBJ1-3, with D possibly matching TRBD1 (6 bases). Germline V gene lookup returns CDR1 GTSNPN and CDR2 SVGIG (reference sequence). The length of the CDR3 is 13 residues. The CDR3 coding sequence is TGTGCGTATGGGGACAACTCTGGAAACACCATATATTTT. Translated: CAYGDNSGNTIYF.

This chain connects TRBV6-5 to TRBJ2-1, with D uncertain. Trimming cost V 2 bases and J 9 bases, with 17 bases left between them. CDR1 and CDR2 from the germline V gene are MNHEY and SVGAGI. The CDR3 length is 15 residues. The CDR3 protein is CASSYQGLKSAEQFF. DNA for the CDR3: TGTGCCAGCAGTTACCAAGGCCTCAAGTCCGCTGAGCAGTTCTTC.

The chain links TRBV7-6 to TRBJ2-5; 7 nucleotides align to TRBD1. The ends lost 0 bases at V and 2 bases at J; junction bases unmatched: 9. The germline V gene encodes CDR1 SGHVS and CDR2 FNYEAQ. There are 17 residues in the CDR3. As DNA, the CDR3 is TGTGCCAGCAGCTTAGCAACCGGGACAGTTAAACAAGAGACCCAGTACTTC. Translation gives CASSLATGTVKQETQYF.

V usage is TRBV5-1 and J usage is TRBJ2-3; TRBD2 aligns across 9 bases. Germline V CDR1 and CDR2: SGHRS, YFSETQ. This CDR3 comprises 16 residues. Trimming removed 1 base from V and 1 base from J; junction bases left unmatched: 4. The CDR3, as DNA: TGCGCCAGCAGCTTGAGCGGGGGGACGCGCACAGATACGCAGTATTTT. It codes for CASSLSGGTRTDTQYF.

This clone was seen only once. The J gene is TRBJ2-7, the V gene TRBV4-3; 9 positions match TRBD2. Germline V gene data show CDR1 as LGHNA and CDR2 as YSLEER. The CDR3 is made up of 16 amino acids. Trimming at V came to 0 bases and at J to 6 bases, leaving 9 bases not matched to a gene. CDR3: CASSQEGQREAFEQYF. DNA for the CDR3: TGCGCCAGCAGCCAAGAGGGCCAGCGGGAGGCCTTCGAGCAGTACTTC.

The V call is TRBV4-2, the J call TRBJ2-1; D might be TRBD2 (5 bases). CDR3 length: 16 amino acids. V gave up 3 bases and J gave up 4 bases, with 16 bases separating them. The V gene's germline CDR1 is LGHNA and CDR2 YNFKEQ. CDR3 nucleotide sequence: TGTGCCAGCAGCCAGAATAATCGAGGGCCTTACAATGAGCAGTTCTTC. It specifies CASSQNNRGPYNEQFF.

This clone was recorded once. The gene calls are TRBV4-2 and TRBJ1-1, with 8 nucleotides matching TRBD1. Trimming at V came to 4 bases and at J to 1 base, leaving 14 bases not matched to a gene. The germline CDR1 and CDR2 sequences are LGHNA and YNFKEQ. The CDR3 loop spans 18 amino acids. CDR3: CASSRDSAGGVGNTEAFF. As DNA, the CDR3 is TGTGCCAGCAGCCGCGATTCGGCAGGGGGCGTCGGGAACACTGAAGCTTTCTTT.

Concerning this clone itself: This sample also contains other DNA sequences that code for the same CDR3. V gene TRBV7-3 combines with J gene TRBJ1-1; weak D call: TRBD1 (5 bases). CDR3 length equals 13 residues. Germline CDR1 and CDR2: SGHTA and FQGTGA. Trimming stripped 6 bases from V and 1 base from J, with 9 bases between. The CDR3 is CASSYTGNTEAFF. Written as DNA, the CDR3 is TGTGCCAGCAGTTATACAGGGAACACTGAAGCTTTCTTT. Full variable domain (outside the CDR3, taken from reference TRBV7-3 and TRBJ1-1): GAGVSQTPSNKVTEKGKYVELRCDPISGHTALYWYRQSLGQGPEFLIYFQGTGAADDSGLPNDRFFAVRPEGSVSTLKIQRTERGDSAVYLCASSYTGNTEAFFGQGTRLTVV.

The CDR3 DNA reads as TGTGCCCAAAGCGTGGGGCGCGGGTACGAGCAGTACTTC. Translating it yields CAQSVGRGYEQYF. The J gene is TRBJ2-7, the V gene TRBV30; either TRBD1 or TRBD2 may fit D (5 bases each). Germline V gene lookup returns CDR1 GTSNPN and CDR2 SVGIG (reference sequence). The V end lost 8 bases, the J end lost 4 bases, and 18 bases lay between the germline ends. This CDR3 is built from 13 residues.

The chain joins TRBV19 to TRBJ1-6, with 7 bases aligning to TRBD1. Germline V gene lookup returns CDR1 LNHDA and CDR2 SQIVND (reference sequence). The CDR3 is 16 amino acids. V shed 6 bases and J 2 bases; nucleotides not matched to a gene: 7. The CDR3 coding sequence is TGTGCCAGTAGAACCTCGGGGACAGCCTATAATTCACCCCTCCACTTT. Its translation is CASRTSGTAYNSPLHF.

This sequence joins TRBV5-1 and TRBJ1-1; no reliable D call. V dropped 4 bases and J dropped 4 bases, with 17 bases sitting between them. The CDR3 sequence is 15 residues long. Germline V gene sequence: CDR1 SGHRS, CDR2 YFSETQ. The CDR3 nucleotides are TGCGCCAGCAGCGGGGAAGGTCCCGGAGCCACTGAAGCTTTCTTT. It translates to CASSGEGPGATEAFF.